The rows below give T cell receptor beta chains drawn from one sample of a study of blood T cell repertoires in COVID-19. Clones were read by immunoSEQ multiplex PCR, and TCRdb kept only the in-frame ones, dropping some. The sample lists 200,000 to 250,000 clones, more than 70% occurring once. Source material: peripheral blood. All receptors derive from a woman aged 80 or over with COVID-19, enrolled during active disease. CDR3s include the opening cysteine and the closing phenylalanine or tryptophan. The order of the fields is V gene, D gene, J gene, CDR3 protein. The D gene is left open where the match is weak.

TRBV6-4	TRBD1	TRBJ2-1	CASAVGDRVLNEQFF
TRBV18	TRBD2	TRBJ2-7	CASSPGTTDEQYF
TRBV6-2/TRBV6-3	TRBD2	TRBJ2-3	CASSPGTSGGASTDTQYF
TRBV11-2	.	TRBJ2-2	CASSFSQTNTGELFF
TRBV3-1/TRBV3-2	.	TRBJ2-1	CASSQGWSVNEQFF
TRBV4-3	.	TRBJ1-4	CASSPTGGGGEKLFF
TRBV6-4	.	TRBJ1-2	CASSGEFGFDYTF
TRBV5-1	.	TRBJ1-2	CASSVGVRDSLNYGYTF
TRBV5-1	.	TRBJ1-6	CASSSHDRGPSPLHF
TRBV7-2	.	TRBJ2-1	CASSLQGNAYNEQFF
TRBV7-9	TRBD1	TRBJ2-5	CASSSRRQGGGETQYF
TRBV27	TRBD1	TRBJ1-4	CASSSLRTGRDEKLFF
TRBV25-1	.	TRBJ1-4	CASRDKLGTATNEKLFF
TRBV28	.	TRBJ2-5	CASRSQGQETQYF
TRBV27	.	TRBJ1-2	CATTRAGGFDGYTF
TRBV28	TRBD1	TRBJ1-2	CASSSRGNYGYTF
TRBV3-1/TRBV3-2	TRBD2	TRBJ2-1	CASSDTRTSGGSSYNEQFF
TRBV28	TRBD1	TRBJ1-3	CASSTRGLVNTIYF
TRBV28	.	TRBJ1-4	CASSPYWTVEKLFF
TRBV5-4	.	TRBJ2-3	CASSLARGTDTQYF
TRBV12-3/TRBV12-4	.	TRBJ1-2	CASSFRYGYTF
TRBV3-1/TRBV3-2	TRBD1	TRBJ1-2	CASSQDLRDSQLYGYTF
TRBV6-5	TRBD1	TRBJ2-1	CASITRQGSEQFF
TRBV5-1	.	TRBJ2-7	CASSFRDTGYEQYF
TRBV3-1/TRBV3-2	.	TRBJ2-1	CASSPFTGGTYNEQFF
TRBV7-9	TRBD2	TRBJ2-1	CASSFISGAQFF
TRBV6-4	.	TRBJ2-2	CASSDGGQDTGELFF
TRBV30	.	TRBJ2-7	CAWRGGRAPSYEQYF
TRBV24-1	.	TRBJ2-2	CATSRQGITGELFF
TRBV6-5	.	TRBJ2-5	CASRGGALGETQYF
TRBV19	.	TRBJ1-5	CASSIGGNQPQHF
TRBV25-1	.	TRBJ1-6	CASSLRQDNSPLHF
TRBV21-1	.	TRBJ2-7	CASSKAASGRPSSYEQYF
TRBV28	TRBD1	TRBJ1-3	CASSPRGLTSGNTIYF
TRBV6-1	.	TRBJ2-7	CASSENLYEQYF
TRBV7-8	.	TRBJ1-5	CATSVQLIDQPQHF
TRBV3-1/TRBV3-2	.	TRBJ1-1	CASSQEAEAFF
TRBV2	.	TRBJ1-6	CASSDAGWNSPLHF
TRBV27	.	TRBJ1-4	CASMVSQGEKLFF
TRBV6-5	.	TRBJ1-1	CASTRGGRAEAFF
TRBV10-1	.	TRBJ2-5	CASSVRTGETQYF
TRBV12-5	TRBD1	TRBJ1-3	CASGLGTGSGNTIYF
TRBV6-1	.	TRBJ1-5	CASSEERWGRQPQHF
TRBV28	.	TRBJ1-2	CASSRGQYPLSGYTF
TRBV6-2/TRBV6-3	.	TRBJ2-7	CASSNSGEQYF
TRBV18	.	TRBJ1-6	CASSLDTYNSPLHF
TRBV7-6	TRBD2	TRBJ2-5	CASSLGGLAGLETQYF
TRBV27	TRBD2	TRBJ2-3	CAGKASGLAGASITDTQYF
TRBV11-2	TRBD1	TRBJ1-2	CASSLVGGQGYGYTF
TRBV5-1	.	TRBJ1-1	CASSAVPNTEAFF
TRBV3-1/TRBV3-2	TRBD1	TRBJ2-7	CASSQGQGGEQYF